This is a list of T cell receptor beta chains from one sample in a study of identical twins. TCRdb re-called the 5' RACE reads with MiXCR, one entry per CDR3 protein. Among around 500,000 distinct CDR3 sequences listed, 14% were seen once. These data are also associated with another study on yellow fever vaccine responses in identical twins.

What was sequenced was CD4+ T cells sorted from blood. The source is a woman aged 18-29 years in good health. CDR3s include the opening cysteine and the closing phenylalanine or tryptophan. Each record gives: D gene, clone size, V gene, J gene, CDR3 protein. A D gene is named only where the DNA matches it firmly. Clone size is stated in some rows and not others, as once, few, many or a class when expanded.

D gene: TRBD2; clone size: NA; V gene: TRBV7-6; J gene: TRBJ2-5; CDR3 protein: CASSTPGLVQETQYF
D gene: NA; clone size: NA; V gene: TRBV7-9; J gene: TRBJ2-5; CDR3 protein: CASSSSGAQETQYF
D gene: NA; clone size: NA; V gene: TRBV12-3/TRBV12-4; J gene: TRBJ1-5; CDR3 protein: CASSLGGQINQPQHF
D gene: NA; clone size: NA; V gene: TRBV20-1; J gene: TRBJ1-2; CDR3 protein: CSGLQDGNYGYTF
D gene: TRBD2; clone size: NA; V gene: TRBV20-1; J gene: TRBJ2-1; CDR3 protein: CSASRTSSREQFF
D gene: NA; clone size: NA; V gene: TRBV21-1; J gene: TRBJ1-5; CDR3 protein: CARLPLTGTGHQPQHF
D gene: NA; clone size: NA; V gene: TRBV6-1; J gene: TRBJ2-1; CDR3 protein: CASRTDGSSYNEQFF
D gene: NA; clone size: NA; V gene: TRBV28; J gene: TRBJ2-7; CDR3 protein: CASSLNGSDEQYF
D gene: NA; clone size: NA; V gene: TRBV29-1; J gene: TRBJ2-7; CDR3 protein: CSILLGVLSGRVIYEQYF
D gene: TRBD2; clone size: NA; V gene: TRBV20-1; J gene: TRBJ2-7; CDR3 protein: CSAITSGRKVEQYF
D gene: NA; clone size: many; V gene: TRBV5-1; J gene: TRBJ2-3; CDR3 protein: CASSKRRGDTQYF
D gene: NA; clone size: NA; V gene: TRBV6-2/TRBV6-3; J gene: TRBJ2-7; CDR3 protein: CASRTASPYEQYF
D gene: TRBD1; clone size: many; V gene: TRBV12-3/TRBV12-4; J gene: TRBJ1-5; CDR3 protein: CASSLSRGHQPQHF
D gene: TRBD2; clone size: NA; V gene: TRBV3-1; J gene: TRBJ2-1; CDR3 protein: CASSPLAGAQFF
D gene: NA; clone size: few; V gene: TRBV20-1; J gene: TRBJ2-7; CDR3 protein: CSALKTFYEQYF
D gene: TRBD2; clone size: NA; V gene: TRBV28; J gene: TRBJ2-7; CDR3 protein: CASVFSGGADEQYF
D gene: TRBD2; clone size: NA; V gene: TRBV29-1; J gene: TRBJ2-1; CDR3 protein: CSVLAGGQYNEQFF
D gene: NA; clone size: many; V gene: TRBV7-9; J gene: TRBJ2-3; CDR3 protein: CASSFGTSGTDTQYF
D gene: NA; clone size: NA; V gene: TRBV5-1; J gene: TRBJ1-1; CDR3 protein: CASSKGFGVMNTEAFF
D gene: TRBD2; clone size: NA; V gene: TRBV20-1; J gene: TRBJ2-3; CDR3 protein: CSANSGGSQTQYF
D gene: TRBD2; clone size: NA; V gene: TRBV11-2; J gene: TRBJ2-2; CDR3 protein: CASSRPPAGASGELFF
D gene: NA; clone size: few; V gene: TRBV7-9; J gene: TRBJ2-7; CDR3 protein: CASSSQTNSRSYEQYF
D gene: TRBD2; clone size: once; V gene: TRBV6-1; J gene: TRBJ2-2; CDR3 protein: CASSLPSGAPNGELFF
D gene: NA; clone size: NA; V gene: TRBV7-9; J gene: TRBJ2-1; CDR3 protein: CASSPQQGNEQFF
D gene: NA; clone size: NA; V gene: TRBV28; J gene: TRBJ1-1; CDR3 protein: CASSLSSTGSPEAFF
D gene: NA; clone size: many; V gene: TRBV4-2; J gene: TRBJ1-6; CDR3 protein: CASSPATVTYNSPLHF
D gene: NA; clone size: many; V gene: TRBV7-2; J gene: TRBJ2-3; CDR3 protein: CASSLEGVGTDTQYF
D gene: TRBD2; clone size: once; V gene: TRBV6-5; J gene: TRBJ2-7; CDR3 protein: CASAGTTYEQYF
D gene: NA; clone size: few; V gene: TRBV5-1; J gene: TRBJ1-2; CDR3 protein: CASSYDGPSGHGYTF
D gene: TRBD1; clone size: NA; V gene: TRBV5-6; J gene: TRBJ2-2; CDR3 protein: CASSLAQGGTGELFF
D gene: TRBD2; clone size: NA; V gene: TRBV25-1; J gene: TRBJ2-1; CDR3 protein: CASSVKGLARYNEQFF
D gene: TRBD1; clone size: NA; V gene: TRBV7-9; J gene: TRBJ1-2; CDR3 protein: CASRDSRGYTF
D gene: TRBD2; clone size: NA; V gene: TRBV3-1; J gene: TRBJ2-7; CDR3 protein: CASSFRLAGLSYEQYF
D gene: NA; clone size: few; V gene: TRBV5-1; J gene: TRBJ2-3; CDR3 protein: CASSLATGTDTQYF
D gene: NA; clone size: many; V gene: TRBV6-6; J gene: TRBJ2-1; CDR3 protein: CASTPSEYNEQFF
D gene: NA; clone size: NA; V gene: TRBV5-1; J gene: TRBJ1-5; CDR3 protein: CASREEENQPQHF
D gene: TRBD2; clone size: many; V gene: TRBV7-2; J gene: TRBJ2-1; CDR3 protein: CASSLQAAGGNEQFF
D gene: TRBD2; clone size: few; V gene: TRBV20-1; J gene: TRBJ2-3; CDR3 protein: CSATGGDGTSTDTQYF
D gene: TRBD2; clone size: NA; V gene: TRBV7-2; J gene: TRBJ2-1; CDR3 protein: CASSFNAGSGGANEQFF
D gene: TRBD2; clone size: few; V gene: TRBV9; J gene: TRBJ2-5; CDR3 protein: CASSAGLAGAQETQYF
D gene: NA; clone size: NA; V gene: TRBV5-1; J gene: TRBJ1-1; CDR3 protein: CASTTDRLNTEAFF
D gene: TRBD1; clone size: NA; V gene: TRBV29-1; J gene: TRBJ2-7; CDR3 protein: CSVDRETGGTYEQYF
D gene: NA; clone size: few; V gene: TRBV12-3/TRBV12-4; J gene: TRBJ1-4; CDR3 protein: CASSPTGSEKLFF
D gene: TRBD1; clone size: NA; V gene: TRBV5-1; J gene: TRBJ2-7; CDR3 protein: CASTGTGTSGEQYF
D gene: NA; clone size: NA; V gene: TRBV14; J gene: TRBJ2-1; CDR3 protein: CASSQEVGRGDEQFF
D gene: TRBD2; clone size: NA; V gene: TRBV28; J gene: TRBJ2-4; CDR3 protein: CASSLDRLAGGSGLAKNIQYF
D gene: TRBD2; clone size: NA; V gene: TRBV11-2; J gene: TRBJ2-7; CDR3 protein: CASSPTYRGLAGAVREQYF
D gene: TRBD1; clone size: NA; V gene: TRBV20-1; J gene: TRBJ1-4; CDR3 protein: CSALGEQGAEKLFF
D gene: TRBD2; clone size: NA; V gene: TRBV19; J gene: TRBJ2-6; CDR3 protein: CASTGLAGTGANVLTF
D gene: TRBD1; clone size: many; V gene: TRBV7-8; J gene: TRBJ1-1; CDR3 protein: CASSLVGGGQGVLSAFF
D gene: NA; clone size: NA; V gene: TRBV4-3; J gene: TRBJ2-1; CDR3 protein: CASSQDFGREQFF
D gene: NA; clone size: NA; V gene: TRBV15; J gene: TRBJ2-7; CDR3 protein: CATSRDGGTYEQYF
D gene: NA; clone size: NA; V gene: TRBV5-6; J gene: TRBJ2-3; CDR3 protein: CASSLRTPGFTDTQYF
D gene: NA; clone size: NA; V gene: TRBV24-1; J gene: TRBJ2-6; CDR3 protein: CATSDFSSVGANVLTF